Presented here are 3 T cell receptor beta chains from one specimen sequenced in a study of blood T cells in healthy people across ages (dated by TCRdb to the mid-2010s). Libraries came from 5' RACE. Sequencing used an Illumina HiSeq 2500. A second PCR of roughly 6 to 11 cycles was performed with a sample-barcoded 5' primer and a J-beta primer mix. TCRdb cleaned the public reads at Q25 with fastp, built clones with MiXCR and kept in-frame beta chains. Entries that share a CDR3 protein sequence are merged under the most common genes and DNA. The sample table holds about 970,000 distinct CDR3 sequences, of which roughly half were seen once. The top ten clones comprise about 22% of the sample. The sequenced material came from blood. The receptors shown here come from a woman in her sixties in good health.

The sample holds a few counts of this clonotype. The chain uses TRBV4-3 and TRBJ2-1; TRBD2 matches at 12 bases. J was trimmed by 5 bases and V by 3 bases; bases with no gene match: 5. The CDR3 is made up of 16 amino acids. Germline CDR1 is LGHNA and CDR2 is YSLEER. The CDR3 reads CASSQLAGGPHNEQFF. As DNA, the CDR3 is TGCGCCAGCAGCCAGCTAGCGGGAGGGCCCCACAATGAGCAGTTCTTC.

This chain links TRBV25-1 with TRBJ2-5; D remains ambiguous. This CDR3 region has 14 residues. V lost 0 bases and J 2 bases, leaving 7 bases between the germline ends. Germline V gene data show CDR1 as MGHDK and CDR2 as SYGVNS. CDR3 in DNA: TGTGCCAGCAGTGAATATGTGGGGCAAGAGACCCAGTACTTC. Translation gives CASSEYVGQETQYF.

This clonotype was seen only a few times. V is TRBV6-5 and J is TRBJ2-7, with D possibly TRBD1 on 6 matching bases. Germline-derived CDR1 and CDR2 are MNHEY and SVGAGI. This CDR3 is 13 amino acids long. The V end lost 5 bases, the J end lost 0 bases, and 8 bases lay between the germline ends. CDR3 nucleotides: TGTGCCAGCAGTGAGACAGGCTCCTACGAGCAGTACTTC. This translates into CASSETGSYEQYF.